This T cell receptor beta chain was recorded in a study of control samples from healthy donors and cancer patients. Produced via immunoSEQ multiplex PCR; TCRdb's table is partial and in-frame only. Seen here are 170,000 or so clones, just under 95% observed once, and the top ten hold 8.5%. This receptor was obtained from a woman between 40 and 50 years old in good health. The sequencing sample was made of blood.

CDR3 amino acids: CASSYWDTQYF. CDR3 in DNA: TGTGCCAGCAGTTACTGGGATACGCAGTATTTT. The chain employs TRBV6-6 and TRBJ2-3; D is undetermined. The V gene lost 1 base and the J gene lost 6 bases, with 2 bases spanning the gap. The germline CDR1 and CDR2 sequences are MNHNY and SVGAGI (reference sequence). The CDR3 totals 11 residues.